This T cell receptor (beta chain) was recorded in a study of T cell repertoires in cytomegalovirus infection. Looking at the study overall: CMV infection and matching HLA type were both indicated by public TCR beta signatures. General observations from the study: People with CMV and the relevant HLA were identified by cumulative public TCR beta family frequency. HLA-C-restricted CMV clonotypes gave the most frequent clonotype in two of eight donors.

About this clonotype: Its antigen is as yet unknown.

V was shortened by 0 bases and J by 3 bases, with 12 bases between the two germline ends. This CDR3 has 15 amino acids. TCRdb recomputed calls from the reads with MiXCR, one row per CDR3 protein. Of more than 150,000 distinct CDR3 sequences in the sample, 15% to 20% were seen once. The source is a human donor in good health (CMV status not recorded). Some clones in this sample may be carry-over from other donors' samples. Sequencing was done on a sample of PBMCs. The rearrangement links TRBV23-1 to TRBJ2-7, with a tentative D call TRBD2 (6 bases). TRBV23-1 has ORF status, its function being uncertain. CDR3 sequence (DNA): TGCGCCAGCAGTCAATCGGGCGGGGAACACTACGAGCAGTACTTC. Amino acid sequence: CASSQSGGEHYEQYF.